This TCR beta chain was sequenced during a study of T cells after yellow fever vaccination. About the study: Any fraction with a low cell number was prepared using SMART-Seq v4 Ultra Low Input.

Using its own MiXCR run on the 5' RACE reads, TCRdb lists one record per CDR3 protein. Among some 560,000 distinct CDR3 sequences listed, 15% to 20% were seen once. Findings and limits, study-wide: Abundant contaminating clonotypes from the bulk population could appear in FACS-sorted repertoires. Booster samples showed a return of most primary-vaccination clones (approximately 96% CD4, 70% to 90% CD8). Some clonotypes were seen in both the CD4 and the CD8 compartments. These made up a small share and likely arose from convergent recombination.

V lost 3 bases and J lost 8, with 13 bases in between. There are 14 residues in the CDR3. In germline, CDR1 is MDHEN, CDR2 SYDVKM. Note on this clonotype: Its antigen is unidentified.

This sequence joins TRBV28 and TRBJ1-4, with D maybe TRBD1 (5 bases). This receptor was obtained from a young man who received the YFV17D yellow fever vaccine. The starting material was PBMCs, obtained 15 days after the yellow fever booster vaccination. CDR3 loop: CASSLRGAPEKLFF. CDR3 nucleotide sequence: TGTGCCAGCAGTTTGCGAGGGGCGCCGGAAAAACTGTTTTTT.